Listed here are 30 T cell receptor beta chains from one sample, sequenced in a study of blood T cell repertoires in COVID-19. Repertoires were generated with immunoSEQ multiplex PCR, while TCRdb's copy carries only in-frame clones and drops some. The sample includes 270,000 or so clones, roughly 90% of them seen just once. Specimen: peripheral blood. The receptors come from a man aged 40-49 years with acute or convalescent COVID-19.

The chain links TRBV19 to TRBJ1-5; D is possibly TRBD1 (5 bases). Per the germline V gene, CDR1 is LNHDA and CDR2 is SQIVND (reference sequence). Trimming took off 5 bases at V and 4 bases at J, with 15 bases between the two ends. There are 15 residues in the CDR3. The CDR3 is CASSPGGRINQPQHF. CDR3 DNA: TGTGCCAGTAGTCCCGGGGGACGGATTAATCAGCCCCAGCATTTT.

V gene TRBV29-1 combines with J gene TRBJ1-5; D call uncertain. V was pared by 4 bases and J by 0 bases, with 7 bases between. Per the germline V gene, CDR1 is SQVTM and CDR2 is ANQGSEA. The CDR3 loop spans 13 amino acids. CDR3 coding DNA: TGCAGCGTTGGGCCCAATAGCAATCAGCCCCAGCATTTT. Encoded protein: CSVGPNSNQPQHF.

The chain uses TRBV4-2 and TRBJ1-6; no clear D gene. With 2 bases removed from V and 8 bases from J, the gap between germline ends came to 7 bases. CDR3 length equals 13 residues. CDR1 LGHNA and CDR2 YNFKEQ come from the germline V gene. The CDR3 spells CASSQRRDSPLHF. DNA of the CDR3: TGTGCCAGCAGCCAAAGGAGGGATTCACCCCTCCACTTT.

The V call is TRBV5-1, the J call TRBJ2-7, with 7 bases lining up with TRBD1. Germline CDR1 and CDR2: SGHRS and YFSETQ. J was trimmed by 6 bases and V by 5 bases; bases with no gene match: 5. The CDR3 length is 12 residues. As DNA, the CDR3 is TGCGCCAGCAGGCTGACAGGGACCGAGCAGTACTTC. It encodes CASRLTGTEQYF.

This rearrangement joins TRBV6-5 to TRBJ1-2, with no clear D. The germline CDR1 and CDR2 sequences are MNHEY and SVGAGI. Trimming removed 6 bases from V and 8 bases from J, with 16 bases in between. CDR3 length equals 13 residues. In nucleotides, the CDR3 is TGTGCCAGCAGGCCGCGGCCACAAGACGGCTACACCTTC. Translation gives CASRPRPQDGYTF.

In this sample, this clone turned up once. This chain uses TRBV2 with TRBJ1-1, with D possibly being TRBD1 (6 bases). The CDR3 has 13 residues. V dropped 6 bases and J dropped 6 bases, with 14 bases sitting between them. Germline V gene lookup returns CDR1 SNHLY and CDR2 FYNNEI. CDR3 amino acids: CASRPQGLSEAFF. DNA for the CDR3: TGTGCCAGCAGGCCACAGGGTTTATCTGAAGCTTTCTTT.

The chain recombines TRBV30 with TRBJ2-7, with 9 bases aligning to TRBD2. V was clipped by 6 bases and J by 2 bases; unmatched bases: 5. The CDR3 loop spans 13 amino acids. CDR1 and CDR2 (germline): GTSNPN, SVGIG (reference sequence). The CDR3 DNA reads TGTGCCTGCCATGGGACTAGCACCTACGAGCAGTACTTC. The encoded protein is CACHGTSTYEQYF.

V gene TRBV19 combines with J gene TRBJ2-1; the match to TRBD1 covers 7 bases. CDR3 length equals 14 residues. Germline V lookup: CDR1 LNHDA, CDR2 SQIVND (reference sequence). Trimming removed 6 bases from V and 1 base from J; junction bases left unmatched: 3. DNA of the CDR3: TGTGCCAGTAGCAGACAGGGTTCCTACAATGAGCAGTTCTTC. It specifies CASSRQGSYNEQFF. The full variable domain, its missing parts supplied by reference TRBV19 and TRBJ2-1, is DGGITQSPKYLFRKEGQNVTLSCEQNLNHDAMYWYRQDPGQGLRLIYYSQIVNDFQKGDIAEGYSVSREKKESFPLTVTSAQKNPTAFYLCASSRQGSYNEQFFGPGTRLTVL.

The gene calls are TRBV18 and TRBJ2-3; weak D call: TRBD1 (5 bases). V lost 3 bases and J 4 bases, leaving 14 bases between the germline ends. The CDR3 sequence is 15 residues long. Germline-derived CDR1 and CDR2 are KGHSH and LQKENI. The CDR3 DNA sequence: TGTGCCAGCTCACCCCCAGGTTTAGGGGCAGATACGCAGTATTTT. Amino acids: CASSPPGLGADTQYF. The variable domain in full, with the rest retrieved from reference TRBV18 and TRBJ2-3, is NAGVMQNPRHLVRRRGQEARLRCSPMKGHSHVYWYRQLPEEGLKFMVYLQKENIIDESGMPKERFSAEFPKEGPSILRIQQVVRGDSAAYFCASSPPGLGADTQYFGPGTRLTVL.

The genes are TRBV3-1 (or the pseudogene TRBV3-2) and TRBJ2-2; D gene uncertain. The V gene's germline CDR1 is LGHDT and CDR2 YNNKEL (reference sequence). Trimming cost V 0 bases and J 6 bases, with 2 bases left between them. This CDR3 spans 12 amino acids. CDR3 residues: CASSQDSGELFF. The DNA for the CDR3 is TGTGCCAGCAGCCAAGACTCCGGGGAGCTGTTTTTT.

This rearrangement joins TRBV28 to TRBJ2-7, with D perhaps matching TRBD1 (6 bases). With 5 bases removed from V and 3 bases from J, the gap between germline ends came to 17 bases. The length of the CDR3 is 15 residues. CDR1 is MDHEN and CDR2 is SYDVKM in the germline V gene. The CDR3 bases are TGTGCCAGCAGTCCAGGGGACGTAAGGTTCTACGAGCAGTACTTC. Translating gives CASSPGDVRFYEQYF.

The chain joins TRBV3-1 (or the pseudogene TRBV3-2) to TRBJ1-1, with D perhaps TRBD1 (6 bases). This CDR3 comprises 20 residues. The germline CDR1 and CDR2 sequences are LGHDT and YNNKEL (reference sequence). V lost 3 bases and J lost 0, with 26 bases in between. The CDR3, as DNA: TGTGCCAGCAGCCACCCTCTTAGAAGCAGGGGCAATAACGTGAACACTGAAGCTTTCTTT. This sequence encodes CASSHPLRSRGNNVNTEAFF.

V usage is TRBV27 and J usage is TRBJ1-6; D remains ambiguous. CDR1 is MNHEY and CDR2 is SMNVEV in the germline V gene (reference sequence). This CDR3 contains 17 residues. V was clipped by 2 bases and J by 4 bases, with 15 bases between them. The DNA of the CDR3 is TGTGCCAGCAGTTTAATTCCTCCGTCGGGATATAATTCACCCCTCCACTTT. The encoded protein is CASSLIPPSGYNSPLHF.

The chain employs TRBV10-2 and TRBJ1-1, with D maybe TRBD1 (5 bases). In germline, CDR1 is WSHSY, CDR2 SAAADI. This CDR3 contains 14 residues. Between the trimmed V and J ends, which lost 3 bases and 7 bases, there was a span of 15 bases. CDR3 DNA: TGCGCCAGCAGTGACTCCGGGACTGTCTTTGAAGCTTTCTTT. It encodes CASSDSGTVFEAFF.

In its sample, this clone was seen once. This chain joins TRBV4-1 and TRBJ1-1, with D tentatively TRBD1 (5 bases). The V gene's germline CDR1 is MGHRA and CDR2 YSYEKL. There are 15 residues in the CDR3. The V end lost 4 bases, the J end lost 1 base, and 13 bases lay between the germline ends. CDR3 sequence (DNA): TGCGCCAGCAGCCTCGCCAGGCAGGGGAACACTGAAGCTTTCTTT. This codes for CASSLARQGNTEAFF.

This clone occurred once. This chain connects TRBV6-1 to TRBJ2-7; 10 bases line up with TRBD2. CDR1 and CDR2 (germline): MNHNS, SASEGT. The CDR3 is made up of 16 amino acids. The V segment lost 4 bases and the J segment 2 bases; nucleotides outside the gene matches: 8. CDR3 coding DNA: TGTGCCAGCAGTGGGCTAGCGGGGGTCGGCCCCTACGAGCAGTACTTC. This translates into CASSGLAGVGPYEQYF.

This clone was detected a few times. The chain is built from TRBV2 and TRBJ1-1; tentative D call: TRBD1 (5 bases). V was clipped by 3 bases and J by 2 bases, with 10 bases between them. Per germline, CDR1 SNHLY and CDR2 FYNNEI. The CDR3 totals 14 residues. The CDR3 region has the DNA TGTGCCAGCAGTGAGGGGCAGTTCAACACTGAAGCTTTCTTT. It is translated as CASSEGQFNTEAFF.

The J gene is TRBJ1-2, the V gene TRBV19, with TRBD1 matching 7 bases. After removal of 8 bases from V and 6 bases from J, the junction contained 9 bases not matched to a gene. This CDR3 has 13 amino acids. Germline CDR1 and CDR2: LNHDA and SQIVND (reference sequence). CDR3 nucleotides: TGTGCCAGTGGGGACAGAAGGTCTAATGGCTACACCTTC. Protein sequence: CASGDRRSNGYTF.

The rearrangement uses TRBV24-1 and TRBJ2-2; a possible D gene is TRBD2 (5 bases). The CDR3 extends over 18 amino acids. Germline CDR1 KGHDR, CDR2 SFDVKD. The V end was cut by 2 bases, the J end by 8 bases, with 23 bases between. Here the CDR3 DNA reads TGTGCCACCAGTGATTCCAAGCCCGGGGATTTTGACCAAGGGGAGCTGTTTTTT. Its protein product is CATSDSKPGDFDQGELFF.

V is TRBV11-2 and J is TRBJ2-7, with 11 bases identical to TRBD1. V lost 2 bases and J lost 4; bases outside the gene matches: 4. Germline assignment: CDR1 SGHAT and CDR2 FQNNGV. The CDR3 is 15 residues long. This CDR3 is CASSLRDRGVYEQYF. The CDR3, as DNA: TGTGCCAGCAGCTTAAGGGACAGGGGGGTTTACGAGCAGTACTTC.

The J gene is TRBJ2-7, the V gene TRBV5-6; possibly TRBD2 for D (6 bases). The germline gives CDR1 SGHDT, CDR2 YYEEEE. V was shortened by 0 bases and J by 5 bases, with 18 bases between the two germline ends. This CDR3 has 16 residues. In DNA, the CDR3 is TGTGCCAGCAGCTTGGAGGGCTGGGTCGGGAGCCACGAGCAGTACTTC. It codes for CASSLEGWVGSHEQYF.

This clone came up once. The J gene is TRBJ2-1, the V gene TRBV7-6; unclear D gene. Germline V gives CDR1 SGHVS, CDR2 FNYEAQ. This CDR3 is 13 amino acids long. Trimming took off 4 bases at V and 10 bases at J, with 14 bases between the two ends. Here the CDR3 DNA reads TGTGCCAGCAGCTCCGAGCCTTCTCGGGAGCAGTTCTTC. This translates into CASSSEPSREQFF.

This clone was detected only once. The V gene is TRBV5-1, the J gene TRBJ1-3; D is ambiguous. With 4 bases removed from V and 2 bases from J, the gap between germline ends came to 10 bases. CDR3 size: 14 residues. Germline V gives CDR1 SGHRS, CDR2 YFSETQ. CDR3 DNA sequence: TGCGCCAGCAGCCTCTCCGGGGCTGGAAACACCATATATTTT. This sequence encodes CASSLSGAGNTIYF.

This sequence joins TRBV3-1 (or the pseudogene TRBV3-2) and TRBJ2-1; 10 positions match TRBD2. V trimming: 4 bases; J trimming: 2 bases; junction bases outside the gene matches: 2. The CDR3 is 15 residues long. Germline V gene sequence: CDR1 LGHDT, CDR2 YNNKEL (reference sequence). The DNA of the CDR3 is TGTGCCAGCAGCCGGAGCGGGGGGGCCTACAATGAGCAGTTCTTC. Its translation is CASSRSGGAYNEQFF.

The J gene is TRBJ2-1, the V gene TRBV2, with 10 bases aligning to TRBD2. The germline V gene has CDR1 SNHLY and CDR2 FYNNEI. V gave up 10 bases and J gave up 5 bases; unmatched junction bases: 11. CDR3 length: 15 amino acids. CDR3 sequence: CATTALAGGNNEQFF. The CDR3 DNA reads TGTGCCACCACCGCCTTAGCGGGGGGCAACAATGAGCAGTTCTTC.

V and J are TRBV6-5 and TRBJ1-1; D is unresolved. Germline V lookup: CDR1 MNHEY, CDR2 SVGAGI. This CDR3 spans 15 amino acids. The ends were cut back, 8 bases at V and 0 bases at J, with 16 bases in the middle. CDR3 in DNA: TGTGCCAGCGCGGGCTCCCTCTTGATGAACACTGAAGCTTTCTTT. Protein sequence: CASAGSLLMNTEAFF.

This chain joins TRBV9 and TRBJ1-2; 7 bases line up with TRBD1. The V gene end was trimmed by 5 bases and the J gene end by 2 bases; junction bases not matched to a gene: 9. Per germline, CDR1 SGDLS and CDR2 YYNGEE. The CDR3 is made up of 15 amino acids. The CDR3 here is CASRGGGGGNYGYTF. In DNA form, the CDR3 reads TGTGCCAGCAGGGGAGGAGGGGGCGGAAACTATGGCTACACCTTC.

The genes are TRBV19 and TRBJ2-7; the D gene is possibly TRBD1 (5 bases). V was cut by 5 bases and J by 9 bases, with 23 bases left in between. The CDR3 runs to 15 residues. Germline lookup yields CDR1 LNHDA and CDR2 SQIVND (reference sequence). As DNA, the CDR3 is TGTGCCAGTAGTGACACCGGACACCCATCGAGTGTGCAGTACTTC. It encodes CASSDTGHPSSVQYF.

CDR3 nucleotide sequence: TGTGCCAGCAGCTTAGAATCCCTAATCTCCGGGGAGCTGTTTTTT. Translated: CASSLESLISGELFF. The chain combines TRBV11-2 with TRBJ2-2, with D unclear. Germline loops: CDR1 SGHAT, CDR2 FQNNGV. Trimming removed 0 bases from V and 6 bases from J, with 11 bases in between. The CDR3 sequence is 15 residues long.

The V call is TRBV4-1, the J call TRBJ2-1; perhaps TRBD1 as D (6 bases). V lost 1 base and J lost 2, with 15 bases in between. Looked up from germline, CDR1 is MGHRA and CDR2 is YSYEKL. The CDR3 consists of 17 residues. The CDR3 reads CASSQVGRDTPYNEQFF. CDR3 DNA: TGCGCCAGCAGCCAAGTGGGAAGGGACACCCCCTACAATGAGCAGTTCTTC.